The present TCR beta chain was sequenced within a study of OX40 agonist ivuxolimab in advanced cancers. Study in general: One hepatocellular carcinoma and a couple of cutaneous melanoma patients partially responded.

Concerning this clone itself: Its antigen remains unknown. The sample has other DNA sequences that encode this CDR3 too.

Findings and caveats of the study: CD4+ and CD8+ blood T cells expanded clonally by week 6 at 0.1 to 3.0 mg/kg. It was also the case that some nonresponders had low normalized T-cell clonal expansion.

CDR1 is MNHEY and CDR2 is SMNVEV in the germline V gene (reference sequence). This CDR3 spans 15 amino acids. The assay was immunoSEQ multiplex PCR, and TCRdb's table has in-frame clones only and misses some. The sample consists of fewer than 20,000 clones, 90% of them appearing once. Prior autoimmune disease or systemic immunosuppression barred patients. The TCR was taken from an adult with an advanced solid tumor such as melanoma, head and neck, liver or kidney cancer. The chain couples TRBV27 to TRBJ2-1, with 10 bases matching TRBD2. The starting material was CD4+ or CD8+ T cells sorted from blood, obtained in a trial of the OX40 agonist ivuxolimab. CDR3 nucleotides: TGTGCTAGCCGCAGACAGCTAGCGGGAGTAGGTGAGCAGTTCTTC. It specifies CASRRQLAGVGEQFF.